This T cell receptor beta chain stems from a study of Ad26.COV2.S vaccination and SARS-CoV-2 variants. On this clone itself: Its antigen is currently unknown.

Study findings and constraints: Vaccinated individuals (as opposed to placebo recipients) had higher spike-specific TCR breadth. Reported findings describe substantial breadth in spike-specific CD8+ and CD4+ T cell responses following vaccination. Total responses of T cells may have been underestimated by the analyses of TCR breadth and depth.

Germline loops: CDR1 SGDLS, CDR2 YYNGEE. V was clipped by 1 base and J by 6 bases, with 10 bases between them. This CDR3 is built from 14 residues. TCRdb's copy holds only in-frame clones and misses some; the assay was immunoSEQ multiplex PCR. The data contain approximately 400,000 clones, 92% of them singletons. The TCR was taken from a human donor who had recovered from COVID-19. The sequenced sample was peripheral blood, obtained after recovery from COVID-19. The J gene is TRBJ2-2, the V gene TRBV9, with D perhaps TRBD2 (6 bases). The CDR3 DNA reads TGTGCCAGCAGCGTAATCGGGAGTGCCGGGGAGCTGTTTTTT. Residues: CASSVIGSAGELFF.